This T cell receptor (beta chain) was captured by sequencing in a study of cytomegalovirus exposure and HLA in healthy donors (dated by TCRdb to about 2017). In the study overall: An earlier analysis of several hundred of the donors reported 250 to 350 Gb of sequence data and 117 million unique TCR beta sequences obtained from roughly 170 million T cells. An early release covering roughly 640 HLA-typed donors comprised around 300 gigabases of sequencing data and some 79 million unique TCR sequences. Of the 300 to 450 genotyped donors, over 70% fell in the genetic ancestry cluster associated with self-reported Caucasian donors. The study aimed to test whether cataloging public T cell receptors could reveal signatures of past pathogen exposure. The study profiled the T cell repertoires of 500 to 800 subjects by immunosequencing and related them to cytomegalovirus serostatus. Besides the first cohort of approximately 710 subjects, a separate validation cohort made up of over 100 different subjects was used. High-throughput TCR immunosequencing, statistical association of individual TCRs with disease status, and machine learning were combined to predict cytomegalovirus infection status. A later analysis re-examined previously published TCR beta repertoires from around 670 donors and added high-resolution HLA genotyping to investigate patterns of TCR occurrence. Rather than drawing on any new phenotypic data, the later analysis identified candidate immune exposures from TCR beta sequences and the way those sequences occurred across donors. To decide whether each TCR beta V gene segment behaved as functional or pseudogenic, an earlier analysis of 587 of the donors relied on high-throughput TCR beta sequencing. Donor age, sex, ethnicity and CMV serostatus were collected together with the repertoire data. A later genetic analysis used genome-wide SNP genotypes for about three fifths of the 666 donors, treating that subset as a discovery cohort. Every repertoire in the discovery cohort had been generated on one and the same sequencing platform. HLA typing covered class I and class II loci at four-digit resolution. Typing coverage varied by locus: roughly 629-630 donors for A, B, C, DRB1 and DQB1; more than 500 for DQA1; about 590 for DPA1; 400 to 480 for DPB1. Four or five DR-DQ haplotypes were handled as single units for association and clustering because linkage in the cohort was strong. On average, about 200,000 unique TCR beta nucleotide sequences were sequenced per donor among 300 to 500 genotyped donors of the cohort, with 15% to 20% of those sequences being non-productive. General conclusions and limits of the study: Sequencing depth was assumed to be roughly uniform across donors in the presence/absence analyses, though that assumption may not hold. In an earlier analysis of some 550 of the donors, most TCR beta V segments were observed in productive rearrangements about 90% or about 30% of the time, broadly matching IMGT annotations. In the study, around 160 TCR beta chains were listed as associated with cytomegalovirus. Assigning TCR associations to individual alleles was difficult when HLA alleles, especially DR and DQ, strongly co-occurred. Most TCR sequences were observed very rarely across donors, whereas some public TCRs were present in many individuals. Because the 87-base-pair reads could not distinguish some IMGT-functional V segments, including TRBV6-2 and TRBV6-3, those segments were excluded. In both the original and validation cohorts, the classifier was reported to diagnose cytomegalovirus status with high specificity and sensitivity. A cluster of highly shared sequence variants was judged likely to be a technical artifact of the sequencing pipeline. Linkage disequilibrium might explain the correlated functional status among segregating V segments, but an unknown experimental factor could not be ruled out. HLA typing was unavailable for some donors at each locus, so association tests used only the typed subset. According to the authors, the approach could potentially be generalized to other disease states and immunological phenotypes. Compared with equally common non-associated chains, HLA-associated TCR beta chains in a later analysis were more clonally expanded and had lower generation probabilities. Because counts were too low, seventeen rarely observed V segments, including chromosome 9 orphons, were excluded from the earlier analysis of 587 of the donors. In a later genetic analysis, a missense DCLRE1C variant was associated with V-gene and J-gene trimming of TCR beta chains, and the association was replicated in an independent cohort. In a later analysis, the rate of TCR association differed among HLA loci, with DRB1 alleles having the most associated TCRs and HLA-C alleles having the fewest. According to a later analysis, most CMV-associated TCR beta chains appeared to be HLA-restricted, and the HLA associations seemed to be driven largely by CMV exposure. Immune exposure information for the cohort was limited to CMV serostatus. Only TCR beta chains were sequenced in this cohort, and the absence of alpha or paired-chain data limited detectable features. In vitro tests confirmed that a few of the cytomegalovirus-associated TCR beta chains recognize cytomegalovirus antigens. A later analysis associated about 18,000 TCR beta sequences with specific HLA alleles at a false discovery rate of 0.05. A further reported finding was that TCR beta sequences accurately predicted the HLA-A and HLA-B alleles for most subjects in the first cohort. Compared with the roughly 700-donor mean, donors in an Asian-associated ancestry cluster had fewer N-insertions in productive TCRs, according to a later genetic analysis. Several of the top co-occurrence clusters appeared to be linked to parvovirus B19, influenza, CMV and Epstein-Barr virus, according to a later analysis.

The method behind the library was the immunoSEQ multiplex PCR assay. A mixture of 60 forward primers for TCR Vbeta segments and 13 reverse primers for TCR Jbeta segments was used in the multiplex PCR. A multiplex PCR assay on genomic DNA amplified the CDR3 region of rearranged TCR beta genes. The Illumina HiSeq System was used to sequence the amplified TCR beta libraries as 87-base-pair reads. The paper's data handling went like this. Across the 670 or so repertoires, a later analysis counted 80 million or so unique TCR beta chains, roughly 11 million of which were shared by at least two donors. A nearest-neighbor algorithm error-corrected the raw reads and collapsed the reads into unique sequences, merging closely related sequences to remove PCR and sequencing errors. CDR3 sequences were aligned to IMGT reference sequences to assign V, D and J gene segments. For a sequence to be retained, at least a six-nucleotide match to both a V gene segment and a J gene segment was required. A rearrangement counted as productive if the CDR3 had no stop codons and remained in frame with V and J, and every other rearrangement counted as non-productive. CDR3 was defined by IMGT convention, running from the second conserved V-encoded cysteine to the conserved J-encoded phenylalanine. The earlier analysis of fewer than 700 of the donors excluded sequences that lacked an unambiguous match to a single V gene segment. In an earlier analysis of several hundred of the donors, a V segment was called functional when productive rearrangements were above 56.7%, and segregating when the standard deviation between donors exceeded 5%. A statistical classification framework was built to diagnose cytomegalovirus status from the catalog of TCR beta chain sequences. A later analysis assigned V and J genes by comparing TCR nucleotide sequences with IMGT/GENE-DB human TR gene sequences. In a later analysis, CDR3 sequences and most-parsimonious VDJ recombination scenarios were assigned using the TCRdist pipeline. In a later analysis, each TCR beta chain was defined by its CDR3 amino acid sequence together with its V-gene family, and reads lacking a unique V-gene family were excluded. A later analysis removed 450 to 600 highly shared, low-generation-probability nucleotide sequences to deal with suspected cross-contamination and a sequencing artifact. In a later analysis, a clonal expansion index was calculated for each public chain from normalized within-repertoire ranks of inferred template counts. In a later analysis, generation probabilities were computed using a VDJ recombination model fitted to out-of-frame rearrangements, and the results were checked against IGoR. Hypergeometric tests were used in a later analysis to score TCR-TCR, TCR-HLA and TCR-CMV co-occurrence, with a repertoire-size bias correction applied to the TCR pairs. A later analysis estimated false discovery rates by permuting HLA or CMV assignments 20 times. In a later analysis, co-occurring TCRs were grouped using DBSCAN, and TCRdist sequence similarity was added for clustering within HLA-allele-positive subsets. Co-occurrence clustering excluded repertoires with fewer than 30,000 or more than 120,000 public chains, plus five with anomalous nucleotide sharing. Imported from immuneACCESS, the table was reduced by TCRdb to in-frame sequences with V and J called. These copies leave out some clones; in studies compared against another copy, an unresolved V gene accounts for under half, and the cause of the remainder is not known. V and J calls and clone size come straight from that table; D and trimming were deduced from the DNA. This sample lists 150,000 to 250,000 clones; 75% to 85% were detected once. Of the sample, around 1.6% falls within the top ten clones.

The cohort comprised more than 550 healthy bone marrow donors. All cohort members were sampled while nominally healthy, although unrecorded immune exposures were likely present. The donor tested CMV seropositive and was one of the 289 seropositive cohort members. A peripheral blood sample was collected from each donor, and TCR beta sequencing was performed on peripheral blood mononuclear cells. The Qiagen DNeasy Blood Extraction Kit was used to extract genomic DNA from the blood cell samples. In the case of this clone: Its antigen is still unknown. No much larger clone exists at a distance of one base, and base qualities are not known.

Including the terminal cysteine and phenylalanine, the CDR3 comprises 15 residues. The only DNA kept is the CDR3, 45 bases in frame from the first base. CDR1 is given as SGHTS and CDR2 as YDEGEE, both from the germline V gene. The germline V and J ends show losses of 3 bases and 1 base respectively, and no gene match explains 3 bases of the junction. Here the chain combines TRBV5-8 and TRBJ1-4, with 7 bases in between that match TRBD1. The source of this sequence is a girl between 10 and 17 years old in good health and CMV-seropositive. The sequencing sample was made of PBMCs. Here is the DNA: TGTGCCAGCAGCTGGACAGGCGGAACTAATGAAAAACTGTTTTTT. This translates into CASSWTGGTNEKLFF.